Below, one T cell receptor beta chain is given with its context. No cognate antigen has been identified for it. Base qualities are not provided; no much larger clone lies one nucleotide away. This record comes from a study of blood T cell repertoires in COVID-19 (dated by TCRdb to about 2020). About the full investigation: Samples covering the acute and convalescent phases of COVID-19 were provided by collaborators in the United States, Italy and Spain. The prospective study material was composed of cDNA or gDNA derived from T cells, B-cell-depleted T cells, or PBMCs. Deeply sampled blood TCRbeta repertoires from subjects exposed to, actively infected with, or recovered from COVID-19 were included in the dataset. HLA class I and class II types, where available, came from metadata supplied by the sample provider rather than from assay-based typing. Nearly every sample came with metadata listing a de-identified subject ID, COVID-19 status, age in years and sex. The samples were drawn from two sources: the first 160 participants of the ongoing ImmuneRACE study, and 950 to 1,500 subjects contributed by 6 global collaborators. A freely available public database, intended as a resource for researchers studying the immune response to SARS-CoV-2, is where the repertoires were released. Here is what the overall study found, with its caveats: How much clinical and demographic metadata was included differed by source and by participant, and the metadata was provided uncurated.

TCRbeta CDR3 regions were amplified from genomic DNA by means of the immunoSEQ Assay, a bias-controlled multiplex PCR. The authors' pipeline ran thus. The number of nucleated cells in each sample was estimated by amplification of reference gene primers within the assay. To quantify the absolute abundance of each unique TCRbeta CDR3 rearrangement, sequence reads were collapsed and filtered. Productive Simpson clonality was computed per sample as the square root of Simpson's diversity index over productive rearrangements. The table was pulled from immuneACCESS by TCRdb, which kept in-frame rearrangements only. Such tables lose some clones; where checked, under half of the loss comes from unresolved V genes, and the rest has no known cause. That table furnishes V, J and clone size, whereas the DNA furnished D and trimming. This sample gives around 170,000 clones in total; around 80% of them show up just once. The ten largest make up 6.5% of the sample.

Collaborating institutions collected whole blood in K2EDTA tubes following their own protocols. For TCRbeta analysis, collaborators shipped samples in one of three forms: frozen whole blood, isolated PBMCs, or DNA extracted from either of those sample types. Via the germline V gene, CDR1 is KGHSH and CDR2 LQKENI. V gives up 6 bases and J gives up 0 bases, and the segment between their germline ends measures 6 bases. The CDR3 runs 13 amino acids, cysteine and phenylalanine included. Of the read, only the CDR3 DNA is kept; its 39 bases are in frame from base 1. The origin of this receptor is a man between 65 and 85 years old with active or convalescent COVID-19. This chain is built from TRBV18 and TRBJ1-5; there is no confident call for the D gene. The specimen was peripheral blood. CDR3 loop: CASSTNSNQPQHF. The nucleotide sequence is given as TGTGCCAGCTCCACTAATAGCAATCAGCCCCAGCATTTT.